A single T cell receptor beta chain is shown here with its context. The source of the sample is a study of control samples from healthy donors and cancer patients. The germline V gene has CDR1 MGHDK and CDR2 SYGVNS. The V gene lost 2 bases and the J gene lost 2 bases, with 7 bases spanning the gap. This CDR3 comprises 14 residues. Method: immunoSEQ multiplex PCR; TCRdb's copy keeps in-frame clones and lacks some. Counted here are 150,000 to 200,000 clones, approximately 90% occurring once; the ten biggest clones make up around 1.5%. This clonotype originated in a man aged 25 to 40 in good health. V gene TRBV25-1 combines with J gene TRBJ2-1; D is unclear. The sequencing input was blood. CDR3 DNA: TGTGCCAGCAGTGAACCAGGAGCCTACAATGAGCAGTTCTTC. Protein product: CASSEPGAYNEQFF. The full variable domain, its missing parts supplied by reference TRBV25-1 and TRBJ2-1, is EADIYQTPRYLVIGTGKKITLECSQTMGHDKMYWYQQDPGMELHLIHYSYGVNSTEKGDLSSESTVSRIRTEHFPLTLESARPSHTSQYLCASSEPGAYNEQFFGPGTRLTVL.